This T cell receptor beta chain came from a study of shared clonotypes between healthy human individuals. Findings and caveats of the study: For naive CD4 cells, around 5% of clonotypes were shared across a handful of donors. Blood was the only sampled material, and tissue repertoires likely differ.

With regard to this clone: Its specificity is not known.

At a deep level, the assay was run. Method: immunoSEQ multiplex PCR; TCRdb's copy keeps in-frame clones and lacks some. The sample comprises millions of clones, roughly 94% of which are singletons, and around 1.1% rests with the top ten. CD8 cells regarded as naive lacked CD45RO, were positively chosen for CCR7, and omitted terminally differentiated effector memory CD45RA+ cells. Germline V gene data show CDR1 as SEHNR and CDR2 as FQNEAQ (reference sequence). The CDR3 runs to 17 residues. V trimming: 5 bases; J trimming: 4 bases; junction bases outside the gene matches: 14. The sample taken for sequencing was naive CD8+ T cells sorted from blood. The source is a man between 18 and 29 years old in good health. The gene calls are TRBV7-9 and TRBJ2-7, with 10 bases lining up with TRBD1. CDR3 DNA sequence: TGTGCCAGCAGCAATACTGACAGGGGGCCGCTCGCGTACGAGCAGTACTTC. It translates to CASSNTDRGPLAYEQYF.